This TCR beta chain was captured by sequencing in a study of neurological immune-mediated disorders. The wider study: For the 35 or so multiple sclerosis patients, the disease was relapsing-remitting in 31 and secondary progressive in 3.

TCRdb fed the 5' RACE reads into MiXCR, producing one record per CDR3 protein. Of 39,000 or so distinct CDR3 sequences in the sample, 2.5% were seen once. This clonotype was counted many times. Per the germline V gene, CDR1 is SGHAT and CDR2 is FQNNGV. After removal of 4 bases from V and 8 bases from J, the junction contained 13 bases not matched to a gene. CDR3 size: 16 residues. Sample: PBMCs. The source of this sequence is a man aged 25 to 40 with multiple sclerosis. This chain uses TRBV11-2 with TRBJ2-1, with 8 bases lining up with TRBD2. The chain's CDR3 is CASSSSREHGRDEQFF. The CDR3 DNA sequence: TGTGCCAGCAGCTCCTCGCGGGAACACGGGAGGGATGAGCAGTTCTTC. The full variable domain, rest sourced from reference TRBV11-2 and TRBJ2-1, is EAGVAQSPRYKIIEKRQSVAFWCNPISGHATLYWYQQILGQGPKLLIQFQNNGVVDDSQLPKDRFSAERLKGVDSTLKIQPAKLEDSAVYLCASSSSREHGRDEQFFGPGTRLTVL.